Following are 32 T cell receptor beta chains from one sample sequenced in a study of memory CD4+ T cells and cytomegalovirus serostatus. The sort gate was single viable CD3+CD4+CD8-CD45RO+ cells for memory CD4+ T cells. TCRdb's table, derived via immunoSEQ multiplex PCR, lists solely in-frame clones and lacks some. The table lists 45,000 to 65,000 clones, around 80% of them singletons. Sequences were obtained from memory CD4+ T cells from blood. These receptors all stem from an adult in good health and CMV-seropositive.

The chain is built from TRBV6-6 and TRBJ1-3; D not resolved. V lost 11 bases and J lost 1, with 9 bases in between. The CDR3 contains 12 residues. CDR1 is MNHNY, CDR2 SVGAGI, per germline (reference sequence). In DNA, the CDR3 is TGTGCCTCTACGGTGTCTGGAAACACCATATATTTT. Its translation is CASTVSGNTIYF.

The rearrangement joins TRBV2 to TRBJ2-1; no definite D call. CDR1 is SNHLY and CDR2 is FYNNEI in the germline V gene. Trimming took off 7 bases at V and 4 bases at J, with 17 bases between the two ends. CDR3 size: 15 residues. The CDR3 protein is CASTKVPFVYNEQFF. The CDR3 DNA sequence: TGTGCCAGCACGAAGGTGCCGTTTGTTTACAATGAGCAGTTCTTC.

The DNA of the CDR3 is TGTGCCAGCAGCTTATTGGGCCGTGCAGGGGGCGCAAAGACCCAGTACTTC. Translating gives CASSLLGRAGGAKTQYF. This chain uses TRBV7-6 with TRBJ2-5, with TRBD1 identical over 8 bases. The trim removed 2 bases at V and 6 bases at J, leaving 14 bases unmatched. CDR3 size: 17 residues. The germline V gene has CDR1 SGHVS and CDR2 FNYEAQ.

As DNA, the CDR3 is TGTGCCAGCAGTGACACAGGGCGTGTTAATGAAAAACTGTTTTTT. Translated: CASSDTGRVNEKLFF. The chain combines TRBV6-1 with TRBJ1-4; maybe TRBD1 (6 bases). V was clipped by 3 bases and J by 4 bases, with 12 bases between them. Germline-derived CDR1 and CDR2 are MNHNS and SASEGT. The CDR3 runs to 15 residues.

The DNA for the CDR3 is TGTGCCAGCAGTTACCGGACTAGCTTGTATGAGCAGTTCTTC. It codes for CASSYRTSLYEQFF. The V and J genes are TRBV6-5 and TRBJ2-1, with 8 positions matching TRBD2. There are 14 residues in the CDR3. Germline CDR1 MNHEY, CDR2 SVGAGI. V was pared by 2 bases and J by 8 bases, with 5 bases of the junction left unmatched.

CDR3 in amino acids: CASISRQGVAGELFF. DNA of the CDR3: TGTGCCAGCATTTCGAGACAGGGGGTCGCCGGGGAGCTGTTTTTT. V usage is TRBV27 and J usage is TRBJ2-2, with 9 bases that match TRBD1. V gave up 7 bases and J gave up 6 bases; unmatched junction bases: 9. The CDR3 contains 15 residues. The germline CDR1 and CDR2 sequences are MNHEY and SMNVEV (reference sequence).

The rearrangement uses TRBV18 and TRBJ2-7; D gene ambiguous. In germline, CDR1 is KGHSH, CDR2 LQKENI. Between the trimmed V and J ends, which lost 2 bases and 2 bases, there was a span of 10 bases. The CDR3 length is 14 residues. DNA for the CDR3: TGTGCCAGCTCACCAAGGGCCCGAGCCTACGAGCAGTACTTC. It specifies CASSPRARAYEQYF.

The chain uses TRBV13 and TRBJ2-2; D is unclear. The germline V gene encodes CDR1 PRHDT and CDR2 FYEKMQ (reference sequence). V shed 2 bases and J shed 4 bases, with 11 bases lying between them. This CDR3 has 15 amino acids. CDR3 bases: TGTGCCAGCAGCTTACAGGTTTCTTCCACCGGGGAGCTGTTTTTT. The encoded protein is CASSLQVSSTGELFF. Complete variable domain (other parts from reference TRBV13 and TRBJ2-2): AAGVIQSPRHLIKEKRETATLKCYPIPRHDTVYWYQQGPGQDPQFLISFYEKMQSDKGSIPDRFSAQQFSDYHSELNMSSLELGDSALYFCASSLQVSSTGELFFGEGSRLTVL.

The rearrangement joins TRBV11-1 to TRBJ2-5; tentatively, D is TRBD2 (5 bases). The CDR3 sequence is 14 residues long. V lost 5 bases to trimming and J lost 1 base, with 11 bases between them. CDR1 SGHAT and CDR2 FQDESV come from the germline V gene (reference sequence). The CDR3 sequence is CASSGDYLQETQYF. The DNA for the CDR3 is TGTGCCAGCAGCGGTGACTACCTCCAAGAGACCCAGTACTTC.

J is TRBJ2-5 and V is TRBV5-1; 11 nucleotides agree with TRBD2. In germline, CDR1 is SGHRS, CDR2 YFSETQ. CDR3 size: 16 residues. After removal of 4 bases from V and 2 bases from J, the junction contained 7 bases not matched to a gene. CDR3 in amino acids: CASSPSTSGIQETQYF. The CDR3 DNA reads TGCGCCAGCAGCCCCTCGACTAGCGGGATTCAAGAGACCCAGTACTTC.

CDR3 region: CASIYSLGNTEAFF. The CDR3 DNA reads as TGTGCCAGCATTTACAGTCTCGGCAACACTGAAGCTTTCTTT. The rearrangement links TRBV2 to TRBJ1-1; no definite D call. Germline V gene data show CDR1 as SNHLY and CDR2 as FYNNEI. The CDR3 sequence is 14 residues long. Trimming stripped 7 bases from V and 2 bases from J, with 14 bases between.

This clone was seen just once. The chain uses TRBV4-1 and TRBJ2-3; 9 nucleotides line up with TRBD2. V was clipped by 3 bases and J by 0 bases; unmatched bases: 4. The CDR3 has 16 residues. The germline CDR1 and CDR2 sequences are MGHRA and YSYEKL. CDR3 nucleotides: TGCGCCAGCAGCCACCTCGGACTAGCGAGCACAGATACGCAGTATTTT. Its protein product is CASSHLGLASTDTQYF.

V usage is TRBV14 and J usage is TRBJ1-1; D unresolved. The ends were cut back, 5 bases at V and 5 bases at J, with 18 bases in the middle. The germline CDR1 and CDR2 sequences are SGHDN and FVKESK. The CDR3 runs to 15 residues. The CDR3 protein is CASSSSLGRSTEAFF. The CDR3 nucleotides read TGTGCCAGCAGCTCCTCCCTGGGGAGGAGTACTGAAGCTTTCTTT.

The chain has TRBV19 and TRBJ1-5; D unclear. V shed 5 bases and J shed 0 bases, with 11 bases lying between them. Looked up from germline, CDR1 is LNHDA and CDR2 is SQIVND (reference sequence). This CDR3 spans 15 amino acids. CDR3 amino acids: CASSFGRFSNQPQHF. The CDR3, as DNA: TGTGCCAGTAGTTTTGGACGGTTTAGCAATCAGCCCCAGCATTTT.

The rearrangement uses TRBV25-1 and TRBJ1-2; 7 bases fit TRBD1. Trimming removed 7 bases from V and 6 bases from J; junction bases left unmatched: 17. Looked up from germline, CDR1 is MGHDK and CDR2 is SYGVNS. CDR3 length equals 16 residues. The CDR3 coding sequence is TGTGCCAGCACTAATCCCGGGACAGAGGTGAGTGATGGCTACACCTTC. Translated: CASTNPGTEVSDGYTF.

In DNA form, the CDR3 reads TGTGCCAGCAGCGTACAGGGGGGTCGGGAGACCCAGTACTTC. This sequence encodes CASSVQGGRETQYF. This rearrangement joins TRBV7-9 to TRBJ2-5; 8 bases align to TRBD1. This CDR3 is built from 14 residues. V gave up 5 bases and J gave up 5 bases; unmatched junction bases: 7. Germline loops: CDR1 SEHNR, CDR2 FQNEAQ (reference sequence).

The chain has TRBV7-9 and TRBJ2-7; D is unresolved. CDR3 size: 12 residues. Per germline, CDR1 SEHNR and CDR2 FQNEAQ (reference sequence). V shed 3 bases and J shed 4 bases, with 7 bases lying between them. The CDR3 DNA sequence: TGTGCCAGCAGCTTGTGGCTATACGAGCAGTACTTC. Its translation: CASSLWLYEQYF.

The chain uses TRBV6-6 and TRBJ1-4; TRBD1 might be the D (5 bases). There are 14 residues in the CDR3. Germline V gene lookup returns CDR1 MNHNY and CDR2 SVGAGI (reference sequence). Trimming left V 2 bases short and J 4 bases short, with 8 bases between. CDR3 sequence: CASSYGQGNEKLFF. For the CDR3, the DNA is TGTGCCAGCAGTTACGGGCAGGGTAATGAAAAACTGTTTTTT.

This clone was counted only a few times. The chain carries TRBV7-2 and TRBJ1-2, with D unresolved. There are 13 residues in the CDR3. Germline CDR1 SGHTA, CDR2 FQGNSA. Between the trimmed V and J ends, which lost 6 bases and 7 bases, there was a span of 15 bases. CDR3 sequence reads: CASSSPGIRGYTF. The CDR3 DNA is TGTGCCAGCAGTTCCCCCGGGATCCGTGGCTACACCTTC.

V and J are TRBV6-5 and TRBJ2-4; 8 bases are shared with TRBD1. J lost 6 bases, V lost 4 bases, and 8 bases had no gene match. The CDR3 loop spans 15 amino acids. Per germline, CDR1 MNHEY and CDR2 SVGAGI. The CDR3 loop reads CASSSNRGQGNIQYF. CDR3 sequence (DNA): TGTGCCAGCAGTTCAAACCGAGGACAGGGAAACATTCAGTACTTC.

The CDR3 nucleotides read TGTGCCAGCAGTCCGCGGTCCCTGGGGAATGAGCAGTTCTTC. Its protein is CASSPRSLGNEQFF. The chain recombines TRBV27 with TRBJ2-1; D is unresolved. Trimming took 5 bases from V and 7 from J, leaving 15 bases between them. This CDR3 contains 14 residues. In germline, CDR1 is MNHEY, CDR2 SMNVEV (reference sequence).

CDR3 loop: CAIMDGPREAFF. DNA for the CDR3: TGTGCCATCATGGACGGGCCTCGAGAAGCTTTCTTT. This sequence joins TRBV10-3 and TRBJ1-1; no firm D call. Germline V lookup: CDR1 ENHRY, CDR2 SYGVKD. V lost 7 bases to trimming and J lost 8 bases, with 14 bases between them. The CDR3 length is 12 residues.

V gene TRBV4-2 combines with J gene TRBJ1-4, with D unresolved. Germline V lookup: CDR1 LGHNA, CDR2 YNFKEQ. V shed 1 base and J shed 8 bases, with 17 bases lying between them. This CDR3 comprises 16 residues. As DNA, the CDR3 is TGTGCCAGCAGCCAAGGGGATACCCCGATGGGGGAAAAACTGTTTTTT. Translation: CASSQGDTPMGEKLFF.

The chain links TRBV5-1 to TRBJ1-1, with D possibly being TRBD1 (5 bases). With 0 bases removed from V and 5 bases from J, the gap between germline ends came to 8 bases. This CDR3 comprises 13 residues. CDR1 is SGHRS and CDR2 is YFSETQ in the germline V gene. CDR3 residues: CASSLGGGTEAFF. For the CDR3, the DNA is TGCGCCAGCAGCTTGGGTGGGGGGACTGAAGCTTTCTTT.

The CDR3 spells CASSLEVVNEQFF. DNA for the CDR3: TGTGCCAGCAGCTTAGAGGTAGTTAATGAGCAGTTCTTC. The chain couples TRBV7-9 to TRBJ2-1; D remains unclear. This CDR3 spans 13 amino acids. Germline CDR1 is SEHNR and CDR2 is FQNEAQ (reference sequence). The V and J ends lost 1 base and 7 bases respectively, with 8 bases between them.

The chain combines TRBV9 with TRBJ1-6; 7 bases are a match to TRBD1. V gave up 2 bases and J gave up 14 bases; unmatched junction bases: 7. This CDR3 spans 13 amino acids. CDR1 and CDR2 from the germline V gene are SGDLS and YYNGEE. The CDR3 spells CASSVRQGGTLHF. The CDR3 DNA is TGTGCCAGCAGCGTCAGACAGGGAGGAACCCTCCACTTT.

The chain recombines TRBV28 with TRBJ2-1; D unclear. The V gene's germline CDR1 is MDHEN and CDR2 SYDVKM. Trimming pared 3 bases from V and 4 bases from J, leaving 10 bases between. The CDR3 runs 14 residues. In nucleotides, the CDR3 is TGTGCCAGCAGTTTGCACGGAAATTACAATGAGCAGTTCTTC. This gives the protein CASSLHGNYNEQFF.

CDR3 in amino acids: CASSPLVLQGQETQYF. CDR3 DNA: TGTGCCAGCAGCCCCCTTGTCCTACAGGGGCAAGAGACCCAGTACTTC. The genes are TRBV7-8 and TRBJ2-5; 7 nucleotides line up with TRBD1. The CDR3 has 16 residues. Trimming cost V 5 bases and J 2 bases; bases outside gene matches: 11. CDR1 is SGHVS, CDR2 FQNEAQ, per germline.

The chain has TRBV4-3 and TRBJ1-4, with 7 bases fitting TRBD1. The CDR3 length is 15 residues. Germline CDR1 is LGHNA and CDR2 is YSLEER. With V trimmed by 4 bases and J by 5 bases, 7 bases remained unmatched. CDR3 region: CASSRDSVGNEKLFF. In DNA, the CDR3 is TGCGCCAGCAGCCGGGACAGTGTTGGAAATGAAAAACTGTTTTTT.

The CDR3 spells CASSSRTGENTEAFF. The CDR3 DNA reads TGTGCCAGCAGCTCCCGGACAGGAGAGAACACTGAAGCTTTCTTT. The V call is TRBV11-2, the J call TRBJ1-1; TRBD1 matches 7 bases. The trim removed 4 bases at V and 1 base at J, leaving 6 bases unmatched. From germline, CDR1 is SGHAT and CDR2 FQNNGV. This CDR3 has 15 residues.

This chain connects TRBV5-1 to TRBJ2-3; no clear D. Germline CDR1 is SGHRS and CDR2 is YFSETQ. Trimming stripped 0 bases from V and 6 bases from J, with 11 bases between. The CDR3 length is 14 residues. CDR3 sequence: CASSLDTPLDTQYF. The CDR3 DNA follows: TGCGCCAGCAGCTTGGATACTCCTCTTGATACGCAGTATTTT.

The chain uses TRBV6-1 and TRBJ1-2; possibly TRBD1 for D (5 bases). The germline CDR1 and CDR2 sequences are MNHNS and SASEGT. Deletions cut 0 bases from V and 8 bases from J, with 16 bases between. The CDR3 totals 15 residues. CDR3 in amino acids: CASSEAVGGSRGYTF. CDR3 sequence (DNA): TGTGCCAGCAGTGAAGCGGTGGGGGGAAGTCGGGGCTACACCTTC.